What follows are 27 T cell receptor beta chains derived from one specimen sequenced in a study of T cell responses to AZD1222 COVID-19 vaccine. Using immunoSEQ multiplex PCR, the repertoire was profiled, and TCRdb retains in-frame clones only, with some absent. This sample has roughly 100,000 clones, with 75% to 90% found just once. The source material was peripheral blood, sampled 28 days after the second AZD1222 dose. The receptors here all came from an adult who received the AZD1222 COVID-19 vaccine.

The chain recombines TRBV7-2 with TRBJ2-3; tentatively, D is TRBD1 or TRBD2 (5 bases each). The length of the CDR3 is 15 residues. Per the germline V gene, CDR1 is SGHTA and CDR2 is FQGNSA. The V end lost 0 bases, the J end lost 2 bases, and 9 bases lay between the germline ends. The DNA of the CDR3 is TGTGCCAGCAGCTTAGCCGGGACCTCCACAGATACGCAGTATTTT. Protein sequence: CASSLAGTSTDTQYF.

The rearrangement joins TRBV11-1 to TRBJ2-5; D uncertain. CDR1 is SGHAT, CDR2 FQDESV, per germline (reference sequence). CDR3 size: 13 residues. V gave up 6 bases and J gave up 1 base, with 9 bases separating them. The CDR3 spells CASSSGIQETQYF. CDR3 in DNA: TGTGCCAGCAGTTCAGGAATCCAAGAGACCCAGTACTTC.

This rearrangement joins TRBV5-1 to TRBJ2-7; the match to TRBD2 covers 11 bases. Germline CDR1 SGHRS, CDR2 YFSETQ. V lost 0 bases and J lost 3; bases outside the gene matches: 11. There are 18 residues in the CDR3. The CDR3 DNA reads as TGCGCCAGCAGCTTGGCCACTCCAACTAGCGGGGGTTTCTACGAGCAGTACTTC. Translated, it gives CASSLATPTSGGFYEQYF.

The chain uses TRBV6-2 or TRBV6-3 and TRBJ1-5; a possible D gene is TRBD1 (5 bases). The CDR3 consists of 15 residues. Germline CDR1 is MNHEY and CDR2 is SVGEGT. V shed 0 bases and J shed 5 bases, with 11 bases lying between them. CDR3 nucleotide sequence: TGTGCCAGCAGTTACTCGACAGTGGGGGATCAGCCCCAGCATTTT. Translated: CASSYSTVGDQPQHF.

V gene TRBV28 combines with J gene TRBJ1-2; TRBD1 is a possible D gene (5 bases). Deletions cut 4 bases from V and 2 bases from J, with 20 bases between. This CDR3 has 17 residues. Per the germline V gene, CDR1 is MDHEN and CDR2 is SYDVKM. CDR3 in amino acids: CASSSTLPRDGNYGYTF. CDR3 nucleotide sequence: TGTGCCAGCAGTTCAACTCTCCCCCGGGACGGAAACTATGGCTACACCTTC.

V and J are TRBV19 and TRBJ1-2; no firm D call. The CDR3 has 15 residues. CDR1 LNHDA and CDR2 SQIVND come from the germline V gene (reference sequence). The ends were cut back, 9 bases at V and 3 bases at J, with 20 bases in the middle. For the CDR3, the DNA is TGTGCCAGCACCCCTGTAATCGACCCCGACTATGGCTACACCTTC. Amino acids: CASTPVIDPDYGYTF. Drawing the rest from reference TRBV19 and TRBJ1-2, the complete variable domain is DGGITQSPKYLFRKEGQNVTLSCEQNLNHDAMYWYRQDPGQGLRLIYYSQIVNDFQKGDIAEGYSVSREKKESFPLTVTSAQKNPTAFYLCASTPVIDPDYGYTFGSGTRLTVV.

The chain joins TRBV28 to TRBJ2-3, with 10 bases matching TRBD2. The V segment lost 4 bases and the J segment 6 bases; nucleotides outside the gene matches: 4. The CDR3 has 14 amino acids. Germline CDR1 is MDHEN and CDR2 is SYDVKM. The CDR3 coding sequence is TGTGCCAGCAGTTGGACAGCGGGAGGGGATACGCAGTATTTT. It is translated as CASSWTAGGDTQYF.

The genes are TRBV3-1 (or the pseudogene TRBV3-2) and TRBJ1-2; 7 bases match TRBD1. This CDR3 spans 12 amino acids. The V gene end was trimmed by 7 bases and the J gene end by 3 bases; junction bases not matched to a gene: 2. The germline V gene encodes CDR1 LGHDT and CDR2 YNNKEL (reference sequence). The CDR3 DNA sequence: TGTGCCAGCACAGACAGGGACTATGGCTACACCTTC. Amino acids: CASTDRDYGYTF.

The CDR3 sequence is CASRQTSGSHEQYF. The DNA of the CDR3 is TGTGCCAGCAGACAGACTAGCGGGAGCCACGAGCAGTACTTC. The chain employs TRBV7-3 and TRBJ2-7; 12 nucleotides match TRBD2. The CDR3 runs 14 residues. Trimming at V came to 6 bases and at J to 5 bases, leaving 5 bases not matched to a gene. The V gene's germline CDR1 is SGHTA and CDR2 FQGTGA.

This CDR3 is CAPRRAGRRNEQFF. The CDR3 region has the DNA TGTGCCCCTCGGCGGGCCGGGAGGCGAAATGAGCAGTTCTTC. The rearrangement links TRBV7-7 to TRBJ2-1; TRBD2 matches 7 bases. The J segment lost 7 bases and the V segment lost 11 bases, leaving 14 bases of the junction unmatched. This CDR3 region has 14 residues. Germline V gives CDR1 SSHAT, CDR2 FNYEAQ (reference sequence).

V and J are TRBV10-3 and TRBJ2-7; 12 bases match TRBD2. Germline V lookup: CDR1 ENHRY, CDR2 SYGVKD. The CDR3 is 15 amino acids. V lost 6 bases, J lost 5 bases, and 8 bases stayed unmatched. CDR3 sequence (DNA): TGTGCCATCAGGGCGACTAGCGGGAGAGACCACGAGCAGTACTTC. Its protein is CAIRATSGRDHEQYF.

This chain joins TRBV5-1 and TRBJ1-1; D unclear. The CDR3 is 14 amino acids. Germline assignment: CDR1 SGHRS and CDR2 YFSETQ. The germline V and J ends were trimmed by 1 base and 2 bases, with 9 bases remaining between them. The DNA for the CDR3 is TGCGCCAGCAGCTTGACACCGGCCAACACTGAAGCTTTCTTT. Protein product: CASSLTPANTEAFF.

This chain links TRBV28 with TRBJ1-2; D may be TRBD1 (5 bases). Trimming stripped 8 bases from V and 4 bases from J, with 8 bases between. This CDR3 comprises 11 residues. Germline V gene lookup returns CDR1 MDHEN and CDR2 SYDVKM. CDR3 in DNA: TGTGCCAGCTGGCAGGGCTATGGCTACACCTTC. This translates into CASWQGYGYTF.

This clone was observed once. The CDR3 coding sequence is TGTGCCAGCAGCTTAGATAAGTCTAGCGTTAACACCGGGGAGCTGTTTTTT. Encoded protein: CASSLDKSSVNTGELFF. This chain uses TRBV11-2 with TRBJ2-2; D possibly corresponds to TRBD2 (6 bases). With 0 bases removed from V and 2 bases from J, the gap between germline ends came to 13 bases. The CDR3 length is 17 residues. From germline, CDR1 is SGHAT and CDR2 FQNNGV.

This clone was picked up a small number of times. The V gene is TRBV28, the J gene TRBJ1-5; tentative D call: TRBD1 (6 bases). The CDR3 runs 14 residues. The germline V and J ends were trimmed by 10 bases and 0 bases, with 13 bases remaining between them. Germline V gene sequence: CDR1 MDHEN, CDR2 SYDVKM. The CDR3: CATRTGFSNQPQHF. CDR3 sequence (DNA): TGTGCCACCAGAACAGGGTTTAGCAATCAGCCCCAGCATTTT.

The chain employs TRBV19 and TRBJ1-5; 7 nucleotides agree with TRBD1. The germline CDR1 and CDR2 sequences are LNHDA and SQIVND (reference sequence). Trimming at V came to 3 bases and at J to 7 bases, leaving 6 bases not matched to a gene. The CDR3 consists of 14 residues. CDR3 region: CASSISGGLQPQHF. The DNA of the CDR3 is TGTGCCAGTAGTATCTCAGGGGGACTACAGCCCCAGCATTTT.

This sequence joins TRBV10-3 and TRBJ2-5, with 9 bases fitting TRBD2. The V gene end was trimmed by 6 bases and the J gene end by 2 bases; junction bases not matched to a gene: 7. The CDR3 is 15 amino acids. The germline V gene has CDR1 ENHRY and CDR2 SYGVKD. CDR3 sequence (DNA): TGTGCCATCAGGGATAGCGGGAGAGGTCAAGAGACCCAGTACTTC. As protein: CAIRDSGRGQETQYF.

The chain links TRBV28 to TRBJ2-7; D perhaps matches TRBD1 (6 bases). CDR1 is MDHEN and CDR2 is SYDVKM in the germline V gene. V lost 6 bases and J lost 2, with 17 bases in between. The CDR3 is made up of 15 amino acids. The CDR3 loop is CASRTGQRVAYEQYF. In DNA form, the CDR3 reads TGTGCCAGCAGAACAGGACAGAGGGTAGCCTACGAGCAGTACTTC.

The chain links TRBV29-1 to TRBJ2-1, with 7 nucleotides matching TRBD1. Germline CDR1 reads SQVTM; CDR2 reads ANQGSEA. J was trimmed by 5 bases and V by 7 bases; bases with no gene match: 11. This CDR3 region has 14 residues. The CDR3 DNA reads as TGCAGCGCTTACCGGGACAGTTCTAACAATGAGCAGTTCTTC. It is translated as CSAYRDSSNNEQFF.

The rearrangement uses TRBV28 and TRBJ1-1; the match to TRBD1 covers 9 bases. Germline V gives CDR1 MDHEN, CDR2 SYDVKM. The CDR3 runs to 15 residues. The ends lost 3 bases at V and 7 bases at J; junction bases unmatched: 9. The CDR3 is CASSFRDRVNGEAFF. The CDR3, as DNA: TGTGCCAGCAGTTTCCGGGACAGGGTTAACGGTGAAGCTTTCTTT.

In nucleotides, the CDR3 is TGTGCCAGCAGCGACGCCGGGACTAGCGGGGTAACCGGGGAGCTGTTTTTT. Translated, it gives CASSDAGTSGVTGELFF. V usage is TRBV7-9 and J usage is TRBJ2-2; 13 bases align to TRBD2. This CDR3 has 17 residues. The J segment lost 5 bases and the V segment lost 5 bases, leaving 8 bases of the junction unmatched. Germline values: CDR1 SEHNR, CDR2 FQNEAQ (reference sequence).

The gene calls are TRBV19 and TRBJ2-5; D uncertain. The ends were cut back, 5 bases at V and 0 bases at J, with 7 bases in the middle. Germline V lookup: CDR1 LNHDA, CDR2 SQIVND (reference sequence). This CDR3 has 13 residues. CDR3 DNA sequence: TGTGCCAGTAGTGGAAACAACCAAGAGACCCAGTACTTC. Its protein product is CASSGNNQETQYF. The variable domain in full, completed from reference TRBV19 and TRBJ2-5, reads DGGITQSPKYLFRKEGQNVTLSCEQNLNHDAMYWYRQDPGQGLRLIYYSQIVNDFQKGDIAEGYSVSREKKESFPLTVTSAQKNPTAFYLCASSGNNQETQYFGPGTRLLVL.

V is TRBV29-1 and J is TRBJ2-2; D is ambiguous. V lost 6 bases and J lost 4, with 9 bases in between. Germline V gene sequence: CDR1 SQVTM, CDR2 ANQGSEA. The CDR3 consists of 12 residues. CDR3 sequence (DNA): TGCAGCGTCGGACCGGGCACCGGGGAGCTGTTTTTT. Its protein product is CSVGPGTGELFF.

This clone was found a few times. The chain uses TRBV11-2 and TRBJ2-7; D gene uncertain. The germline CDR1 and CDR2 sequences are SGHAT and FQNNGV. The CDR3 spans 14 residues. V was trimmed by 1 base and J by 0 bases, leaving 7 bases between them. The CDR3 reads CASSLGWSSYEQYF. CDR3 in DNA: TGTGCCAGCAGCTTAGGTTGGAGCTCCTACGAGCAGTACTTC.

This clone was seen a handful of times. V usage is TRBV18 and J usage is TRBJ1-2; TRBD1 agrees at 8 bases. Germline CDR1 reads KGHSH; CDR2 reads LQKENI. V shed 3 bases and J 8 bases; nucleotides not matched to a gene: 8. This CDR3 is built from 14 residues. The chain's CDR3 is CASSPPVRGPGYTF. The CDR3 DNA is TGTGCCAGCTCACCCCCGGTCAGGGGGCCGGGCTACACCTTC.

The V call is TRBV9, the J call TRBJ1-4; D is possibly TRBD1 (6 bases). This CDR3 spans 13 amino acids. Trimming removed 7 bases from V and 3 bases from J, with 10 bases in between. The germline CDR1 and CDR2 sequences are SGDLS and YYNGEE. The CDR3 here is CASSQGPNEKLFF. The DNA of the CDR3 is TGTGCCAGCTCACAGGGTCCTAATGAAAAACTGTTTTTT.

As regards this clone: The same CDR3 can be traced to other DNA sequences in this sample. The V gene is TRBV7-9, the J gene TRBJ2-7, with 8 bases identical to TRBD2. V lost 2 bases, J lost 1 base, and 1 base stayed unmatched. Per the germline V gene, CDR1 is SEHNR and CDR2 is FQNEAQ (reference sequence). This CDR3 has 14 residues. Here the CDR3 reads CASSLSGSSYEQYF. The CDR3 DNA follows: TGTGCCAGCAGCTTAAGCGGGAGTTCCTACGAGCAGTACTTC.